Below, 18 T cell receptor beta chains from the same sample are listed, as sequenced in a study of tissue T cells after allogeneic stem cell transplantation. The assay was immunoSEQ multiplex PCR, and TCRdb's table has in-frame clones only and misses some. The table shows roughly 50,000 clones, with 73% occurring only once. Sequenced: sorted cells pooled from one or two spleens. These receptors all stem from a pool of C57BL/6 mice in good health.

This clone was seen more than once but under ten times. Mouse names are used for the genes. Read sequence stops 1 residue before the CDR3 end, and the germline J gene provides the missing end. V usage is TRBV2 and J usage is TRBJ2-7, with no clear D. Germline V lookup: CDR1 LGHNA, CDR2 YSYQKL. The CDR3 has 14 amino acids. Trimming took 0 bases from V and 0 from J, leaving 6 bases between them. Incomplete CDR3 DNA: TGTGCCAGCAGCCAAGATGCCAGCTCCTATGAACAGTAC. Translated, it gives CASSQDASSYEQY. The complete CDR3 protein is CASSQDASSYEQYF.

The sample holds a few counts of this clone. Mouse gene names apply. CDR3 sequence: CASGLRGIGAEQFF. Incomplete CDR3 DNA: TGTGCCAGCGGTTTAAGGGGGATTGGTGCTGAGCAGTTC. The chain uses TRBV13-2 and TRBJ2-1, with D perhaps matching TRBD1 (6 bases). The observed sequence ends 1 residue before the CDR3 terminus, with the missing tail filled in from the germline J gene. This CDR3 has 14 residues. V was shortened by 4 bases and J by 6 bases, with 14 bases between the two germline ends. Germline assignment: CDR1 NNHNN and CDR2 SYGAGS (reference sequence).

In regard to this clone: Gene names refer to mouse genes. The sequence runs out 1 residue before the end of the CDR3; the remainder is reconstructed from the germline J gene. The rearrangement joins TRBV17 to TRBJ1-3, with D maybe TRBD1 (5 bases). CDR1 is MNHDT and CDR2 is YYDKIL in the germline V gene. The CDR3 has 14 amino acids. Trimming pared 3 bases from V and 0 bases from J, leaving 6 bases between. CDR3 residues: CASSSRGSGNTLYF. The DNA read from the CDR3 is TGTGCTAGCAGTAGTAGGGGTTCTGGAAATACGCTCTAT. Complete variable domain (other parts from reference TRBV17 and TRBJ1-3): DTTVKQNPRYKLARVGKPVNLICSQTMNHDTMYWYQKKPNQAPKLLLFYYDKILNREADTFEKFQSSRPNNSFCSLYIGSAGLEYSAMYLCASSSRGSGNTLYFGEGSRLIVV.

In the case of this clone: These gene names are mouse names. The CDR3 extends 1 residue past the end of the read, so its final part is completed from the germline J gene. The V call is TRBV3, the J call TRBJ1-2, with D possibly being TRBD1 (5 bases). The CDR3 spans 13 residues. The germline V and J ends were trimmed by 4 bases and 1 base, with 7 bases remaining between them. Germline V gene sequence: CDR1 SNHLY, CDR2 FYNGKV (reference sequence). The CDR3 loop reads CASSSDKNSDYTF. Partial CDR3 DNA: TGTGCCAGCAGCTCGGACAAAAACTCCGACTACACC.

Turning to this clone: Gene names and germline match the mouse. The CDR3 end is not reached by the read, which stops 1 residue before it; the germline J gene fills it in. The chain recombines TRBV19 with TRBJ2-3, with 7 bases fitting TRBD1. The CDR3 length is 16 residues. V was pared by 5 bases and J by 1 base, with 10 bases of the junction left unmatched. Germline CDR1 reads FNHDT; CDR2 reads SITEND (reference sequence). The CDR3 protein is CASSLRGKEGAETLYF. The CDR3 bases that were read are TGTGCCAGCAGCCTCAGGGGGAAGGAGGGTGCAGAAACGCTGTAT.

Turning to this clone: Germline and genes: mouse. The read ends 1 residue before the CDR3 terminus; that terminus is restored from the germline J gene. The genes are TRBV3 and TRBJ1-2; 11 positions agree with TRBD1. After removal of 5 bases from V and 5 bases from J, the junction contained 1 base not matched to a gene. In germline, CDR1 is SNHLY, CDR2 FYNGKV (reference sequence). CDR3 length: 13 amino acids. CDR3 amino acids: CASSRDRGSDYTF. The covered CDR3 bases are TGTGCCAGCAGCCGGGACAGGGGGTCCGACTACACC.

About this clone: Gene labels here are mouse ones. The read stops 1 residue short of the end of the CDR3; the missing end is completed from the germline J gene. The chain uses TRBV14 and TRBJ1-1, with D possibly TRBD1 on 5 matching bases. Looked up from germline, CDR1 is SGHDT and CDR2 is FRDEAV. This CDR3 is 13 amino acids long. The V and J ends lost 0 bases and 3 bases respectively, with 6 bases between them. CDR3 protein: CASSFLTDTEVFF. Incomplete CDR3 DNA: TGTGCCAGCAGTTTCTTGACAGACACAGAAGTCTTC.

In regard to this clone: Germline and genes: mouse. With the read ending 1 residue before the CDR3 end, the germline J gene is used to fill in that end. The rearrangement uses TRBV20 and TRBJ2-1; TRBD2 matches at 10 bases. CDR1 GFQATS and CDR2 STVNSAI come from the germline V gene. This CDR3 region has 16 residues. The V segment lost 0 bases and the J segment 0 bases; nucleotides outside the gene matches: 2. The CDR3 DNA, read in part, is TGTGGTGCTAGGGATCTGGGGGGGCTTAACTATGCTGAGCAGTTC. It yields the protein CGARDLGGLNYAEQF. The whole CDR3 region reads CGARDLGGLNYAEQFF.

With respect to this clone: Mouse germline and gene names are used. The CDR3 end falls 1 residue outside the read, so it is completed with the germline J gene. The rearrangement links TRBV31 to TRBJ1-1; D call uncertain. Germline assignment: CDR1 GKSSPN and CDR2 SITVG. This CDR3 contains 12 residues. V was shortened by 3 bases and J by 4 bases, with 9 bases between the two germline ends. This CDR3 reads CAWSQPRTEVFF. The CDR3 DNA, read in part, is TGTGCCTGGAGCCAACCGCGCACAGAAGTCTTC.

Turning to this clone: Germline and genes here are mouse. The read ends 1 residue shy of where the CDR3 ends; the end is completed using the germline J gene. The rearrangement joins TRBV30 to TRBJ2-2; no clear D. The CDR3 covers 12 residues. The germline gives CDR1 SQVVS, CDR2 ANEGSEA. V was cut by 6 bases and J by 1 base, with 6 bases left in between. The CDR3 reads CSSRENTGQLYF. CDR3 DNA, as far as it was read: TGTAGTTCAAGGGAAAACACCGGGCAGCTCTAC.

With respect to this clone: Here the gene names and germline are mouse. Read data end 1 residue before the CDR3 end; the end is taken from the germline J gene. The rearrangement links TRBV12-1 to TRBJ2-3; TRBD2 agrees at 7 bases. Per the germline V gene, CDR1 is SGHSN and CDR2 is HYEKVE. The CDR3 spans 13 residues. Germline trimming cut 5 bases from V and 1 base from J; bases unmatched to any gene: 2. Partial CDR3 DNA: TGTGCCAGCTTCGGACTGGGTGCAGAAACGCTGTAT. It specifies CASFGLGAETLY. The complete CDR3 sequence is CASFGLGAETLYF.

As concerns this clone: Each gene name is a mouse one. Read data end 1 residue before the CDR3 end; the end is taken from the germline J gene. The rearrangement uses TRBV13-2 and TRBJ2-5, with unresolved D. This CDR3 is built from 14 residues. Germline CDR1 is NNHNN and CDR2 is SYGAGS (reference sequence). V gave up 3 bases and J gave up 0 bases, with 8 bases separating them. The sequenced CDR3 bases are TGTGCCAGCGGTGTCACAACTAACCAAGACACCCAGTAC. This translates into CASGVTTNQDTQY. The full CDR3 sequence reads CASGVTTNQDTQYF.

A note on this clone: All gene names here are mouse names. The sequenced fragment ends 1 residue before the CDR3 boundary, so the rest is inferred from the germline J gene. The chain joins TRBV2 to TRBJ2-2; D gene ambiguous. V lost 1 base, J lost 3 bases, and 3 bases lay in between. Per germline, CDR1 LGHNA and CDR2 YSYQKL. The CDR3 is made up of 13 amino acids. The part of the CDR3 DNA that was read is TGTGCCAGCAGCCAAGGGGACACCGGGCAGCTCTAC. Its translation: CASSQGDTGQLY. The whole CDR3 region reads CASSQGDTGQLYF.

Regarding this clone: Gene and germline names: mouse. From the germline J gene comes the end of the CDR3, since the read stops 1 residue before it. This chain links TRBV13-2 with TRBJ1-6, with unresolved D. TRBJ1-6 is treated as an ORF (open reading frame) with a function not yet certain. From germline, CDR1 is NNHNN and CDR2 SYGAGS (reference sequence). V lost 3 bases, J lost 7 bases, and 11 bases lay in between. The CDR3 contains 14 residues. CDR3: CASGVPGENSPLYF. The DNA read from the CDR3 is TGTGCCAGCGGTGTCCCGGGCGAAAATTCGCCCCTCTAC.

Concerning this clone: Genes and germline come from the mouse. The read ends 1 residue shy of where the CDR3 ends; the end is completed using the germline J gene. This sequence joins TRBV13-2 and TRBJ2-3, with TRBD1 matching 7 bases. Looked up from germline, CDR1 is NNHNN and CDR2 is SYGAGS (reference sequence). The trim removed 0 bases at V and 2 bases at J, leaving 6 bases unmatched. This CDR3 is 16 amino acids long. This CDR3 reads CASGDAGQNHAETLYF. The CDR3 bases that were read are TGTGCCAGCGGTGATGCGGGACAGAATCATGCAGAAACGCTGTAT.

Details on this clone: Germline and genes here are mouse. The read terminates 1 residue ahead of where the CDR3 ends, so the germline J gene completes it. The V gene is TRBV3, the J gene TRBJ2-5; 11 bases align to TRBD2. This CDR3 is built from 14 residues. V lost 6 bases, J lost 2 bases, and 1 base stayed unmatched. Germline V lookup: CDR1 SNHLY, CDR2 FYNGKV (reference sequence). The CDR3 sequence is CASRGLGVQDTQYF. The sequenced part of the CDR3 DNA is TGTGCCAGCAGGGGACTGGGGGTCCAAGACACCCAGTAC.

As regards this clone: Gene names and germline match the mouse. The read finishes 1 residue shy of the CDR3 end, and the germline J gene is used to complete it. The V gene is TRBV13-3, the J gene TRBJ1-4, with TRBD1 matching 7 bases. The CDR3 covers 15 residues. Germline lookup yields CDR1 NNHDY and CDR2 SYVADS. The trim removed 2 bases at V and 0 bases at J, leaving 1 base unmatched. The sequenced CDR3 bases are TGTGCCAGCAGTGACGGGACAGTTTCCAACGAAAGATTATTT. This sequence encodes CASSDGTVSNERLF. In full, the CDR3 is CASSDGTVSNERLFF.

There are a few counts of this clone. Gene and germline names: mouse. The read terminates 1 residue ahead of where the CDR3 ends, so the germline J gene completes it. The rearrangement uses TRBV13-1 and TRBJ2-7, with D perhaps matching TRBD1 (5 bases). The CDR3 covers 12 residues. Trimming shortened V by 2 bases and J by 6 bases, and 9 bases separated the two germline ends. Per the germline V gene, CDR1 is NSHNY and CDR2 is SYGAGN. The sequenced part of the CDR3 DNA is TGTGCCAGCAGTGAGACAGTTTTTGAACAGTAC. Amino acid sequence: CASSETVFEQY. The whole CDR3 region reads CASSETVFEQYF.